A selection of T cell receptor beta chains follows, all from one sample in a study of blood T cell repertoires in COVID-19. Sequenced by immunoSEQ multiplex PCR; TCRdb stores in-frame clones only, minus some. The repertoire consists of 150,000 to 170,000 clones, with around 83% occurring once and the leading ten covering over 25%. The sequencing sample was made of peripheral blood. The receptors shown here come from an older woman with acute or convalescent COVID-19. CDR3s include the opening cysteine and the closing phenylalanine or tryptophan. D genes are given only for firm matches. Size values are once, few and many counts, or a class for expanded clones, and some rows have none.

TRBV11-3	TRBD1	.	TRBJ1-4	TGTGCCAGCAGCTTACTTGACAGGGCCTATGAAAAACTGTTTTTT	CASSLLDRAYEKLFF
TRBV9	TRBD2	.	TRBJ2-5	TGTGCCAGCAGCGTAGAACTAGCGGGCAAAGAGACCCAGTACTTC	CASSVELAGKETQYF
TRBV10-3	.	.	TRBJ1-5	TGTGCCATCAGTGAGGGGGCGCGGAGCAATCAGCCCCAGCATTTT	CAISEGARSNQPQHF
TRBV5-1	TRBD1	.	TRBJ1-4	TGCGCCAGCAGCTTGGGAACAGGGGGTGAAAAACTGTTTTTT	CASSLGTGGEKLFF
TRBV7-6	TRBD1	.	TRBJ2-2	TGTGCCAGCGGGGGACAGGGGACGAACACCGGGGAGCTGTTTTTT	CASGGQGTNTGELFF
TRBV18	.	.	TRBJ1-2	TGTGCCAGCTCACTGGATAACTCGGGTTATGGGTATGGCTACACCTTC	CASSLDNSGYGYGYTF
TRBV3-1/TRBV3-2	.	.	TRBJ1-2	TGTGCCAGCAGCCGCCTCGGGTCCTCTAACTATGGCTACACCTTC	CASSRLGSSNYGYTF
TRBV2	TRBD2	.	TRBJ2-3	TGTGCCAGCGCTGGACTAGCGGTGTCTGGAGATACGCAGTATTTT	CASAGLAVSGDTQYF
TRBV11-2	TRBD2	.	TRBJ2-1	TGTGCCAGCAGCTTAGTAGCGGGGGGTTACAATGAGCAGTTCTTC	CASSLVAGGYNEQFF
TRBV18	.	.	TRBJ1-2	TGTGCCAGCTCATCCCTTGGGTCGGGTTCGGACTATGGCTACACCTTC	CASSSLGSGSDYGYTF
TRBV11-1	.	.	TRBJ2-1	TGTGCCAGCAGCTTACGGGCGGGGAACTCCTACAATGAGCAGTTCTTC	CASSLRAGNSYNEQFF
TRBV25-1	.	.	TRBJ1-1	TGTGCCAGCAGTGAATACGACACTGAAGCTTTCTTT	CASSEYDTEAFF
TRBV7-3	.	.	TRBJ1-3	TGTGCCAGCAGCTCCAATCCAGGGGCCCCTGGAAACACCATATATTTT	CASSSNPGAPGNTIYF
TRBV19	.	.	TRBJ1-5	TGTGCCAGTAGTATAGGATTTAGGGCGGGCTATAGCAATCAGCCCCAGCATTTT	CASSIGFRAGYSNQPQHF
TRBV5-6	.	.	TRBJ1-1	TGTGCCAGCAGCTTCGGGGGGCGTGGGAACACTGAAGCTTTCTTT	CASSFGGRGNTEAFF
TRBV3-1/TRBV3-2	.	.	TRBJ2-6	TGTGCCAGCAGCCAGGGCGGGCAGGGGGGTTTTGGGGCCAACGTCCTGACTTTC	CASSQGGQGGFGANVLTF
TRBV24-1	.	.	TRBJ1-5	TGTGCCACCAGTGGAGGCAGGGGAAGCAATCAGCCCCAGCATTTT	CATSGGRGSNQPQHF
TRBV5-1	TRBD1	.	TRBJ2-2	TGCGCCAGCAGCACCCCGACAGGGAGCCCTACCGGGGAGCTGTTTTTT	CASSTPTGSPTGELFF
TRBV12-3/TRBV12-4	TRBD1	.	TRBJ1-6	TGTGCCAGCAGACAGGGGGCTGTTTCACCCCTCCACTTT	CASRQGAVSPLHF
TRBV23-1	TRBD1	few	TRBJ2-7	TGCGCCAGCAGTCTACAACTCCTCACCGGGACAGGGGTCGACGAGCAGTACTTC	CASSLQLLTGTGVDEQYF
TRBV30	.	.	TRBJ1-5	TGTGCCTGGAGTAATAGACAGGCAGTGCGGCATTTT	CAWSNRQAVRHF
TRBV5-1	.	.	TRBJ1-2	TGCGCCAGCAGCTTGCAGGGGCAGGGCAACTCGGGCTACACCTTC	CASSLQGQGNSGYTF
TRBV7-8	.	.	TRBJ1-2	TGTGCCAGCAGCCGGGGCGATTATAACTATGGCTACACCTTC	CASSRGDYNYGYTF
TRBV7-9	TRBD1	.	TRBJ2-7	TGTGCCAGCAGCCTAGGACAGGCCAACGAGCAGTACTTC	CASSLGQANEQYF
TRBV19	TRBD1	.	TRBJ1-1	TGTGCCAGTAGTCCCAACCGGGACAGGGGGCGGAACACTGAAGCTTTCTTT	CASSPNRDRGRNTEAFF
TRBV12-3/TRBV12-4	.	.	TRBJ2-7	TGTGCCAGCAGTTTGACAGGCTACGAGCAGTACTTC	CASSLTGYEQYF
TRBV18	TRBD1	many	TRBJ1-2	TGTGCCAGCTCATTCGTACCGGGACAGGGAGACTATGGCTACACCTTC	CASSFVPGQGDYGYTF
TRBV11-2	.	.	TRBJ1-1	TGTGCCAGCAGCTCGAAGCTAGGCCCAAACACTGAAGCTTTCTTT	CASSSKLGPNTEAFF
TRBV4-1	.	.	TRBJ2-4	TGCGCCAGCAGCCAAGTGGCTGCGGTTGGCGACATTCAGTACTTC	CASSQVAAVGDIQYF
TRBV3-1/TRBV3-2	.	.	TRBJ1-3	TGTGCCAGCAGCCAAGTCGGGAACCCCACTGGAAACACCATATATTTT	CASSQVGNPTGNTIYF
TRBV12-3/TRBV12-4	.	.	TRBJ1-1	TGTGCCAGCCATCGGGGCACTGAAGCTTTCTTT	CASHRGTEAFF
TRBV10-3	TRBD1	.	TRBJ2-1	TGTGCCATCACTGGGACAGGGGGCAACAATGAGCAGTTCTTC	CAITGTGGNNEQFF
TRBV12-3/TRBV12-4	TRBD1	few	TRBJ1-2	TGTGCCAGCAACTCACAGGGGGTCTATGGCTACACCTTC	CASNSQGVYGYTF
TRBV19	.	.	TRBJ1-6	TGTGCCAGTACCCGGGACATCAGTGTTTCACCCCTCCACTTT	CASTRDISVSPLHF
TRBV7-2	.	few	TRBJ2-3	TGTGCCAGCAGCCCTACTCCCGCGGGGACGCAGTATTTT	CASSPTPAGTQYF
TRBV7-2	TRBD1	.	TRBJ2-1	TGTGCCAGCAGCTTCTTGGGACAGGCTTACAATGAGCAGTTCTTC	CASSFLGQAYNEQFF
TRBV30	.	.	TRBJ1-4	TGTGCCTGGAGGCGGCAGCAAAATGAAAATCTGTTTTTT	CAWRRQQNENLFF
TRBV11-2	.	.	TRBJ1-5	TGTGCCAGCAGCCCCGACAGCTACAATCAGCCCCAGCATTTT	CASSPDSYNQPQHF
TRBV5-4	TRBD2	once	TRBJ2-1	TGTGCCAGCAGCTCGGGCGGTAGCGGGGGGTACAATGAGCAGTTCTTC	CASSSGGSGGYNEQFF
TRBV2	.	.	TRBJ1-1	TGTGCCAGCAGTGCTCAGGTGATGAACACTGAAGCTTTCTTT	CASSAQVMNTEAFF
TRBV6-4	.	.	TRBJ1-2	TGTGCCAGCAGCCAGTATGGGGGGTATGGCTACACCTTC	CASSQYGGYGYTF
TRBV25-1	.	.	TRBJ1-5	TGTGCCAGCAGTGACGTCCAGGGCAATCAGCCCCAGCATTTT	CASSDVQGNQPQHF
TRBV28	TRBD2	.	TRBJ2-3	TGTGCCAGCAGTTTCGTTTCTAGCGGGGACAATACGCAGTATTTT	CASSFVSSGDNTQYF
TRBV5-1	.	.	TRBJ1-2	TGCGCCAGCAGCTCTACAGGGACGATCACTTCCACTCCCAACTATGGCTACACCTTC	CASSSTGTITSTPNYGYTF
TRBV12-3/TRBV12-4	.	.	TRBJ1-1	TGTGCCAGCAGTTTTGGCAGTACTGAAGCTTTCTTT	CASSFGSTEAFF
TRBV5-1	.	.	TRBJ2-5	TGCGCCAGCAGCCTGATTGACTTACGATCGGGAGAGACCCAGTACTTC	CASSLIDLRSGETQYF
TRBV20-1	.	.	TRBJ1-1	TGCAGTGCTAGTTGGGGACGGGGGGGGAACACTGAAGCTTTCTTT	CSASWGRGGNTEAFF